Below, one T cell receptor beta chain is given with its context. What it recognizes is unknown. Germline V gene sequence: CDR1 LNHDA, CDR2 SQIVND (reference sequence). The CDR3 contains 15 residues. With 6 bases removed from V and 3 bases from J, the gap between germline ends came to 14 bases. Profiling relied on immunoSEQ multiplex PCR, and the TCRdb table lists in-frame clones only, not all of them. Found here are about 120,000 clones, about 90% of them singletons; the top ten hold 6% to 8%. The record originates from a study of T cell responses to AZD1222 COVID-19 vaccine. Study-wide background: Doses given second, at about 4 or about 12 weeks, were pooled.

Study outcomes and limitations: Seropositive status at baseline applied to only a handful of AZD1222 recipients. Repertoire samples came only from after the peak T cell response. Donors skewed white British and female; clonal diversity was possibly underestimated.

This TCR was sampled from an adult in good health. Sequences were derived from peripheral blood, sampled on day 0 of AZD1222 vaccination. This rearrangement joins TRBV19 to TRBJ1-4, with no clear D. CDR3 residues: CASSGPVGANEKLFF. The CDR3 coding sequence is TGTGCCAGTAGCGGTCCGGTTGGAGCTAATGAAAAACTGTTTTTT.